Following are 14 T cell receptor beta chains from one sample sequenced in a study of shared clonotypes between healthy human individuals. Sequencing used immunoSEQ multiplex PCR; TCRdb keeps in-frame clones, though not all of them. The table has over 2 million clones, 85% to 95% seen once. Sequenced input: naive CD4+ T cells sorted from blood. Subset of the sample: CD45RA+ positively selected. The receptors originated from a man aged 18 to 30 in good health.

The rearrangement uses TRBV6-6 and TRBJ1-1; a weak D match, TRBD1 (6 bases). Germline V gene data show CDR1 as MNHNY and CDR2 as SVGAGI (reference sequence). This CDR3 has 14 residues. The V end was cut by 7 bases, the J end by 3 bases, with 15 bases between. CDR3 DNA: TGTGCCAGCAACCCCAGGGGACTCGACACTGAAGCTTTCTTT. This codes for CASNPRGLDTEAFF.

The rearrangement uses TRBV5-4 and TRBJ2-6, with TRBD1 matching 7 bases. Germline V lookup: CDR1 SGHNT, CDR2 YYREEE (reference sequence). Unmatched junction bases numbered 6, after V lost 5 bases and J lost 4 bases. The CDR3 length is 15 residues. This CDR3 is CASRLDRAGANVLTF. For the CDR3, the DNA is TGTGCCAGCAGGCTTGACAGGGCAGGGGCCAACGTCCTGACTTTC.

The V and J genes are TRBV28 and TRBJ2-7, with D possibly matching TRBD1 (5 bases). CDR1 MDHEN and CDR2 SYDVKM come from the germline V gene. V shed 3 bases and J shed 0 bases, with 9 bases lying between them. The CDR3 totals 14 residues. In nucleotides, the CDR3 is TGTGCCAGCAGTTTTAAGGGGCGCTCCTACGAGCAGTACTTC. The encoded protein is CASSFKGRSYEQYF.

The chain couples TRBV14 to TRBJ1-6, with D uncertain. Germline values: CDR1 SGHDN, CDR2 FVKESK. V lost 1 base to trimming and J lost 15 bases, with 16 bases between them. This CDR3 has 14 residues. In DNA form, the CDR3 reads TGTGCCAGCAGCCAAGCAGCGACATCCTCCGGCCTCCACTTT. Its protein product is CASSQAATSSGLHF.

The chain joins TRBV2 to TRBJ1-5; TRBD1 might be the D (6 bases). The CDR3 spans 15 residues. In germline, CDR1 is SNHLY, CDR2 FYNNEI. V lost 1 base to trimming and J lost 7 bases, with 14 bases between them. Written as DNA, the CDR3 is TGTGCCAGCAGTGAAGACAGGGTGTCTCTGCAGCCCCAGCATTTT. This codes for CASSEDRVSLQPQHF.

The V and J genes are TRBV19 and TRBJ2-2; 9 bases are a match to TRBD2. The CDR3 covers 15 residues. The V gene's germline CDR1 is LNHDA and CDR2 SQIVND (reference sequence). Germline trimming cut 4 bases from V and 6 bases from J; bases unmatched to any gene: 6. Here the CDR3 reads CASSRGLARPGELFF. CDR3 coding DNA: TGTGCCAGTAGTAGGGGACTAGCACGCCCCGGGGAGCTGTTTTTT.

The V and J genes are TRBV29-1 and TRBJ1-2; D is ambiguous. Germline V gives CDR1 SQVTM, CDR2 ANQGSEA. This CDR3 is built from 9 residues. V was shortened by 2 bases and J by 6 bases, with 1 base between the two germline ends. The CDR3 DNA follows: TGCAGCGTTGAAAATGGCTACACCTTC. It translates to CSVENGYTF.

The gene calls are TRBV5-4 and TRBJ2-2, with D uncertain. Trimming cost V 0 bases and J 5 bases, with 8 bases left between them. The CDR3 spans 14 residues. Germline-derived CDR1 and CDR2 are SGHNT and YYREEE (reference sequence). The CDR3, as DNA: TGTGCCAGCAGCTTGGACTACCATACCGGGGAGCTGTTTTTT. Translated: CASSLDYHTGELFF.

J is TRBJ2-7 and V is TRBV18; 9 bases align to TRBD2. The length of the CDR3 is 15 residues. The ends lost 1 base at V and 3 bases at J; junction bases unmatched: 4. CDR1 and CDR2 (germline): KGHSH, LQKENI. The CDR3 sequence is CASSPLSGRFYEQYF. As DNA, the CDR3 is TGTGCCAGCTCACCACTGAGCGGGAGGTTCTACGAGCAGTACTTC.

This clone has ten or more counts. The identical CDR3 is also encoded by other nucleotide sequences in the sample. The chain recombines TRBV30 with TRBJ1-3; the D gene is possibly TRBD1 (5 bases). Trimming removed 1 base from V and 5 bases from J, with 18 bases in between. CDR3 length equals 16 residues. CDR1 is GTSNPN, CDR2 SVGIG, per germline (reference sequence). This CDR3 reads CAWSDTTGTERNTIYF. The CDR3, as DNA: TGTGCCTGGAGTGATACCACCGGGACCGAAAGAAACACCATATATTTT.

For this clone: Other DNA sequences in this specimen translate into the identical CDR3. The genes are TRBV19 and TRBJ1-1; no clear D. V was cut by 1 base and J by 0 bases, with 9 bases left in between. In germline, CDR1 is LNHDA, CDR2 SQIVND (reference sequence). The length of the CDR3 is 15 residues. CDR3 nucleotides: TGTGCCAGTAGTATAGGCACAGTCCTGAACACTGAAGCTTTCTTT. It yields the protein CASSIGTVLNTEAFF.

The CDR3 is CAWSVLTGLAGGSSYEQYF. The CDR3 nucleotides are TGTGCCTGGAGTGTACTCACAGGACTAGCGGGAGGCAGCTCCTACGAGCAGTACTTC. This rearrangement joins TRBV30 to TRBJ2-7; 14 nucleotides match TRBD2. With 0 bases clipped from V and 0 bases from J, the junction kept 10 bases outside the gene matches. Germline CDR1 and CDR2: GTSNPN and SVGIG (reference sequence). This CDR3 contains 19 residues.

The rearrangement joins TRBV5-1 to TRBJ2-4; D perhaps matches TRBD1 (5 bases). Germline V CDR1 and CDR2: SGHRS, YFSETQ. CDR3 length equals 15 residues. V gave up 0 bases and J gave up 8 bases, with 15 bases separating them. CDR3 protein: CASSLEDSGYDIQYF. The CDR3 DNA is TGCGCCAGCAGCTTGGAAGACTCAGGGTATGACATTCAGTACTTC.

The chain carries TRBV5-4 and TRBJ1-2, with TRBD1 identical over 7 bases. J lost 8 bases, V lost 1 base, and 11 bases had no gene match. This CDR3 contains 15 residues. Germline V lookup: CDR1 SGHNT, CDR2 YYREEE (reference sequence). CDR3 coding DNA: TGTGCCAGCAGCTTGCTTTCGGAACAGGGGCGCGGCTACACCTTC. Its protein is CASSLLSEQGRGYTF. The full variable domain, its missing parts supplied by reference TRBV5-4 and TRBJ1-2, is ETGVTQSPTHLIKTRGQQVTLRCSSQSGHNTVSWYQQALGQGPQFIFQYYREEENGRGNFPPRFSGLQFPNYSSELNVNALELDDSALYLCASSLLSEQGRGYTFGSGTRLTVV.